These 14 T cell receptor beta chains came from one sample sequenced in a study of blood T cell repertoires in COVID-19. Clones were read by immunoSEQ multiplex PCR, and TCRdb kept only the in-frame ones, dropping some. The sample yields 300,000 to 350,000 clones, 75% to 90% seen once. Sequenced material: PBMCs or T cells enriched from blood (not recorded which). The receptors derive from a man between 25 and 39 years old who had recovered from COVID-19.

The rearrangement links TRBV10-3 to TRBJ1-6; D ambiguous. Germline V CDR1 and CDR2: ENHRY, SYGVKD. V was clipped by 3 bases and J by 7 bases, with 4 bases between them. There are 12 residues in the CDR3. In nucleotides, the CDR3 is TGTGCCATCAGTGATAAAAATTCACCCCTCCACTTT. It is translated as CAISDKNSPLHF.

This clone was seen only a few times. The chain links TRBV5-1 to TRBJ1-6; perhaps TRBD1 as D (5 bases). CDR3 length equals 18 residues. Trimming left V 0 bases short and J 6 bases short, with 19 bases between. Germline CDR1 reads SGHRS; CDR2 reads YFSETQ. CDR3 protein: CASSLAGTGLRGNSPLHF. CDR3 sequence (DNA): TGCGCCAGCAGCTTGGCCGGCACAGGTCTTCGAGGTAATTCACCCCTCCACTTT.

This clone has only a few counts. The V call is TRBV9, the J call TRBJ1-5, with D possibly matching TRBD1 (6 bases). Trimming took 7 bases from V and 2 from J, leaving 10 bases between them. The CDR3 spans 13 residues. Germline-derived CDR1 and CDR2 are SGDLS and YYNGEE. Here the CDR3 reads CASGTSGNQPQHF. The CDR3 DNA sequence: TGTGCCAGCGGGACAAGTGGCAATCAGCCCCAGCATTTT.

The chain joins TRBV6-5 to TRBJ2-1; D possibly corresponds to TRBD2 (5 bases). V was trimmed by 6 bases and J by 7 bases, leaving 16 bases between them. The germline V gene encodes CDR1 MNHEY and CDR2 SVGAGI. The CDR3 covers 14 residues. CDR3 DNA: TGTGCCAGCAGCCCCCGAGGGTTAGGGAATGAGCAGTTCTTC. Translating it yields CASSPRGLGNEQFF.

The genes are TRBV28 and TRBJ2-7, with 11 bases that match TRBD1. The V gene end was trimmed by 4 bases and the J gene end by 5 bases; junction bases not matched to a gene: 4. In germline, CDR1 is MDHEN, CDR2 SYDVKM. The CDR3 covers 14 residues. This chain's CDR3 is CASSSGQGVDEQYF. The CDR3 DNA sequence: TGTGCCAGCAGTTCGGGACAGGGGGTAGACGAGCAGTACTTC.

This chain connects TRBV11-3 to TRBJ2-7; TRBD2 aligns across 12 bases. This CDR3 comprises 15 residues. CDR1 is SGHNT and CDR2 is YENEEA in the germline V gene. V was pared by 0 bases and J by 4 bases, with 1 base of the junction left unmatched. CDR3 DNA sequence: TGTGCCAGCAGCTTAGAGGGACTAGCGGGTTACGAGCAGTACTTC. Residues: CASSLEGLAGYEQYF.

The rearrangement uses TRBV19 and TRBJ1-1, with D possibly matching TRBD1 (5 bases). V shed 1 base and J shed 6 bases, with 6 bases lying between them. The CDR3 runs 12 residues. Per germline, CDR1 LNHDA and CDR2 SQIVND (reference sequence). Here the CDR3 reads CASSIVGAEAFF. The CDR3 nucleotides read TGTGCCAGTAGTATAGTAGGGGCTGAAGCTTTCTTT.

The chain employs TRBV7-9 and TRBJ1-5; tentative D call: TRBD1 (5 bases). CDR1 is SEHNR and CDR2 is FQNEAQ in the germline V gene (reference sequence). Trimming removed 2 bases at V and 4 bases at J, with 12 bases between. The CDR3 is 15 amino acids. The CDR3 reads CASSLTGGNNQPQHF. CDR3 coding DNA: TGTGCCAGCAGCTTAACTGGGGGGAATAATCAGCCCCAGCATTTT.

The V gene is TRBV10-3, the J gene TRBJ2-7; 8 bases align to TRBD1. CDR1 ENHRY and CDR2 SYGVKD come from the germline V gene. The trim removed 4 bases at V and 7 bases at J, leaving 9 bases unmatched. The CDR3 is made up of 14 amino acids. The CDR3 spells CAISGDRGKREQYF. Written as DNA, the CDR3 is TGTGCCATCAGTGGAGACAGGGGAAAGAGGGAGCAGTACTTC.

As DNA, the CDR3 is TGTGCCAGTAGTAGCCGAGCGGGGGGGCAGTTAAATGAGCAGTTCTTC. It encodes CASSSRAGGQLNEQFF. J is TRBJ2-1 and V is TRBV19; 10 bases match TRBD2. The CDR3 is 16 amino acids. Germline CDR1 LNHDA, CDR2 SQIVND (reference sequence). V lost 4 bases and J lost 7; bases outside the gene matches: 10.

V and J are TRBV28 and TRBJ1-5, with 7 nucleotides matching TRBD1. This CDR3 is built from 15 residues. In germline, CDR1 is MDHEN, CDR2 SYDVKM. J was trimmed by 2 bases and V by 11 bases; bases with no gene match: 12. The CDR3 coding sequence is TGTGCCGCCGGACAGGTGGGACGCGGCAATCAGCCCCAGCATTTT. Protein: CAAGQVGRGNQPQHF.

The J gene is TRBJ1-2, the V gene TRBV3-1 (or the pseudogene TRBV3-2); no firm D call. The CDR3 runs 12 residues. The germline V gene encodes CDR1 LGHDT and CDR2 YNNKEL (reference sequence). V was clipped by 5 bases and J by 5 bases, with 9 bases between them. CDR3 bases: TGTGCCAGCAGCTCTACGGGGTATGGCTACACCTTC. Translation gives CASSSTGYGYTF.

CDR3 coding DNA: TGTGCCAGCAGCCAACTTCGGGGGGGCCGTAAGGAGTTCTTC. Its protein product is CASSQLRGGRKEFF. The rearrangement joins TRBV3-1 (or the pseudogene TRBV3-2) to TRBJ2-1; 8 nucleotides line up with TRBD2. The CDR3 has 14 amino acids. V trimming: 2 bases; J trimming: 14 bases; junction bases outside the gene matches: 11. Germline V gene sequence: CDR1 LGHDT, CDR2 YNNKEL (reference sequence).

This chain uses TRBV5-4 with TRBJ2-1; 8 positions agree with TRBD1. From germline, CDR1 is SGHNT and CDR2 YYREEE (reference sequence). The length of the CDR3 is 14 residues. Trimming removed 5 bases from V and 5 bases from J; junction bases left unmatched: 6. The DNA for the CDR3 is TGTGCCAGCAGTTCCGGGACAGGCCACAATGAGCAGTTCTTC. This gives the protein CASSSGTGHNEQFF.